The rows below give T cell receptor beta chains drawn from one sample of a study of blood T cell repertoires in COVID-19. Profiled with immunoSEQ multiplex PCR; TCRdb holds only in-frame clones, not every one. The sample holds over 200,000 clones; 86% are singletons and the top ten take around 2.2%. The source material was peripheral blood. These receptors were taken from a man under 40 who had recovered from COVID-19. Each CDR3 is given with its conserved first and last residue. Each record gives: V gene, clone size, CDR3 length, J gene, D gene, CDR3 protein, CDR3 DNA. The D gene is left open where the match is weak. Expanded clones are given a class, and other clones once, few, many or no size at all.

TRBV4-3,.,17,TRBJ2-3,TRBD2,CASSQGLAGEGADTQYF,TGCGCCAGCAGCCAAGGGCTAGCGGGGGAGGGTGCAGATACGCAGTATTTT
TRBV7-9,.,15,TRBJ2-5,.,CASSFPAAFQETQYF,TGTGCCAGCAGCTTTCCCGCGGCATTCCAAGAGACCCAGTACTTC
TRBV19,.,17,TRBJ1-2,.,CASSIGTRGSPNYGYTF,TGTGCCAGTAGTATTGGGACACGGGGATCCCCTAACTATGGCTACACCTTC
TRBV11-2,once,13,TRBJ2-7,TRBD1,CASRATGVYEQYF,TGTGCCAGCAGGGCCACAGGGGTCTACGAGCAGTACTTC
TRBV14,.,14,TRBJ2-5,.,CASSQAAGQETQYF,TGTGCCAGCAGCCAAGCGGCGGGGCAAGAGACCCAGTACTTC
TRBV12-5,.,15,TRBJ2-1,.,CASGSLSGSYNEQFF,TGTGCTAGTGGTTCCCTAAGTGGCTCCTACAATGAGCAGTTCTTC
TRBV21-1,.,12,TRBJ1-1,.,CASRRETKQAFF,TGTGCCAGCAGAAGAGAGACTAAACAGGCTTTCTTT
TRBV6-6,.,14,TRBJ1-1,.,CASSYLTRDTEAFF,TGTGCCAGCAGTTACCTGACCAGGGACACTGAAGCTTTCTTT
TRBV19,.,14,TRBJ2-1,TRBD2,CASSPGGLGNEQFF,TGTGCCAGTAGTCCGGGGGGGCTCGGCAATGAGCAGTTCTTC
TRBV10-3,.,15,TRBJ1-5,TRBD1,CAISMTGDSNQPQHF,TGTGCCATCAGCATGACAGGGGATAGCAATCAGCCCCAGCATTTT
TRBV7-9,.,14,TRBJ2-5,.,CASSLQSGQETQYF,TGTGCCAGCAGCTTACAATCAGGGCAAGAGACCCAGTACTTC
TRBV27,.,18,TRBJ2-5,.,CASSLLGSRGYPQETQYF,TGTGCCAGCAGTTTATTGGGGAGCCGGGGGTACCCTCAAGAGACCCAGTACTTC
TRBV11-3,once,16,TRBJ2-3,TRBD2,CASSLGASGESDTQYF,TGTGCCAGCAGCTTAGGGGCTAGCGGGGAATCAGATACGCAGTATTTT
TRBV19,.,14,TRBJ1-1,.,CASSISREATEAFF,TGTGCCAGTAGTATCTCCAGGGAGGCCACTGAAGCTTTCTTT
TRBV2,.,14,TRBJ2-7,TRBD1,CASSEGQVFYEQYF,TGTGCCAGCAGTGAGGGACAGGTCTTCTACGAGCAGTACTTC
TRBV19,once,13,TRBJ1-5,.,CASSRQINQPQHF,TGTGCCAGTAGCCGACAGATCAATCAGCCCCAGCATTTT
TRBV11-2,.,14,TRBJ2-5,.,CASTPGPQGETQYF,TGTGCCAGCACTCCAGGCCCCCAGGGCGAGACCCAGTACTTC
TRBV6-5,.,11,TRBJ1-2,.,CASGGHYGYTF,TGTGCCAGCGGGGGCCACTATGGCTACACCTTC
TRBV3-1/TRBV3-2,.,14,TRBJ2-5,.,CASSQGFRGETQYF,TGTGCCAGCAGCCAAGGTTTTAGGGGAGAGACCCAGTACTTC
TRBV9,few,16,TRBJ1-6,.,CASSVRGASYNSPLHF,TGTGCCAGCAGCGTCCGGGGGGCCTCCTATAATTCACCCCTCCACTTT
TRBV19,.,15,TRBJ2-7,.,CASSIELGASYEQYF,TGTGCCAGTAGTATAGAATTGGGGGCAAGCTACGAGCAGTACTTC
TRBV5-1,.,14,TRBJ1-4,.,CASSLSTTNEKLFF,TGCGCCAGCAGCTTGTCAACAACTAATGAAAAACTGTTTTTT
TRBV5-5,few,13,TRBJ1-5,.,CASSLDEGQPQHF,TGTGCCAGCAGCTTGGATGAGGGTCAGCCCCAGCATTTT
TRBV28,.,14,TRBJ1-4,.,CASKFVATNEKLFF,TGTGCCAGCAAATTTGTAGCAACTAATGAAAAACTGTTTTTT
TRBV4-2,.,16,TRBJ2-7,TRBD2,CASSQVASGGNDEQYF,TGTGCCAGCAGCCAAGTTGCTAGCGGGGGTAATGACGAGCAGTACTTC
TRBV7-9,.,15,TRBJ1-2,.,CASSSAGWGNYGYTF,TGTGCCAGCAGCTCAGCAGGGTGGGGCAACTATGGCTACACCTTC
TRBV12-5,.,17,TRBJ2-1,TRBD2,CASGLVRGGSSYNEQFF,TGTGCTAGTGGTTTGGTACGCGGGGGAAGCTCCTACAATGAGCAGTTCTTC
TRBV5-1,.,15,TRBJ1-1,.,CASSFYELRDTEAFF,TGCGCCAGCAGCTTTTATGAGCTGAGGGACACTGAAGCTTTCTTT
TRBV25-1,.,17,TRBJ2-7,TRBD1,CATISSPGTGVSYEQYF,TGTGCCACTATATCCTCCCCCGGGACAGGGGTCTCCTACGAGCAGTACTTC
TRBV5-1,.,16,TRBJ2-3,TRBD2,CASSLTSGGPTDTQYF,TGCGCCAGCAGCTTGACTAGCGGGGGTCCGACAGATACGCAGTATTTT
TRBV7-2,.,13,TRBJ1-1,.,CASSLAPQGGAFF,TGTGCCAGCAGCTTAGCTCCACAGGGAGGGGCTTTCTTT
TRBV7-9,.,14,TRBJ2-4,.,CASSYGGMGNIQYF,TGTGCCAGCAGTTATGGAGGAATGGGAAACATTCAGTACTTC
TRBV9,.,15,TRBJ2-1,TRBD2,CASSVVSGDYNEQFF,TGTGCCAGCAGCGTAGTTAGCGGGGACTACAATGAGCAGTTCTTC
TRBV7-9,.,16,TRBJ1-3,.,CASSLTGMRSGNTIYF,TGTGCCAGCAGCTTAACAGGGATGCGCTCTGGAAACACCATATATTTT
TRBV11-2,.,17,TRBJ2-1,.,CASSWVGRAQPYNEQFF,TGTGCCAGCAGCTGGGTTGGCAGGGCGCAACCCTACAATGAGCAGTTCTTC